The rows below give T cell receptor beta chains drawn from one sample of a study of shared clonotypes between healthy human individuals. Sequencing used immunoSEQ multiplex PCR; TCRdb keeps in-frame clones, though not all of them. Of about 320,000 clones in the sample, around 90% were seen once. Sequenced input: memory CD8+ T cells sorted from blood. The receptor set was obtained from a man aged 18 to 29 in good health. Both conserved end residues are part of each CDR3. For some rows the clone size is stated as once, few or many, or as a class when expanded; others skip it.

j_gene | abundance | v_gene | CDR3aa
TRBJ2-1 | - | TRBV2 | CASIRRYNEQFF
TRBJ1-1 | - | TRBV9 | CASSGPTGIPEAFF
TRBJ2-5 | once | TRBV7-4 | CASSLGAGTAKETQYF
TRBJ2-7 | once | TRBV7-9 | CASSTSLAGDYEQYF
TRBJ2-7 | - | TRBV7-9 | CASSFVAAYEQYF
TRBJ2-1 | - | TRBV10-3 | CAISDEAVVTPYNEQFF
TRBJ2-3 | once | TRBV4-1 | CASSPYPPGQSLGDTQYF
TRBJ2-7 | - | TRBV5-1 | CASSYTIGQGSYEQYF
TRBJ2-2 | - | TRBV29-1 | CSVDLRGTNTGELFF
TRBJ1-1 | - | TRBV6-5 | CASSYTGGRMNTEAFF
TRBJ1-6 | - | TRBV5-1 | CASSLIGSPLHF
TRBJ1-6 | - | TRBV5-4 | CASSYAGQGDSPLHF
TRBJ1-3 | - | TRBV28 | CASSPPLSGNTIYF
TRBJ1-6 | few | TRBV30 | CAWSVGVANSPLHF
TRBJ2-7 | - | TRBV28 | CASREHSYRGMYEQYF
TRBJ1-2 | - | TRBV15 | CATSRAQGACGYTF
TRBJ2-7 | few | TRBV5-1 | CASSLATLAYEQYF
TRBJ2-1 | - | TRBV10-2 | CASSESSGLPHEQFF
TRBJ1-1 | - | TRBV9 | CASSVADGGTEAFF
TRBJ2-7 | once | TRBV10-3 | CAISESGTAGEQYF
TRBJ2-3 | - | TRBV10-2 | CASSVSVDTQYF
TRBJ1-4 | - | TRBV2 | CASNGVVGTGDEKLFF
TRBJ1-4 | once | TRBV7-9 | CASSLLDRVEEKLFF
TRBJ1-1 | - | TRBV13 | CASSPDNTEAFF
TRBJ2-7 | - | TRBV6-1 | CASSDSSGGAAYEQYF
TRBJ2-1 | - | TRBV14 | CASSQRQYNEQFF
TRBJ1-2 | - | TRBV28 | CASSLNPWPNYGYTF
TRBJ1-1 | - | TRBV11-3 | CASSSTQRGTEAFF
TRBJ1-4 | - | TRBV28 | CASSPGSSEKLFF